This passage covers 5 T cell receptor beta chains from one sample sequenced in a study of shared clonotypes between healthy human individuals. CD45RO-negative CD8 cells positively selected for CCR7 made up the naive population, which excluded terminally differentiated effector memory CD45RA+ cells. The method was immunoSEQ multiplex PCR; TCRdb's version includes in-frame clones alone and lacks a portion of them. This table has about 2.1 million clones, about 94% appearing once. Sequencing was done on a sample of naive CD8+ T cells from PBMCs. These receptors were taken from a man aged 18 to 35 in good health. Some clones in this sample may be carry-over from other donors' samples.

V gene TRBV19 combines with J gene TRBJ2-2; 10 positions match TRBD2. After removal of 5 bases from V and 6 bases from J, the junction contained 6 bases not matched to a gene. This CDR3 has 15 amino acids. Germline V CDR1 and CDR2: LNHDA, SQIVND (reference sequence). CDR3 sequence: CASSVLAGRAGELFF. The CDR3 bases are TGTGCCAGTAGTGTACTAGCGGGAAGGGCCGGGGAGCTGTTTTTT. Full variable domain (missing parts from reference TRBV19 and TRBJ2-2): DGGITQSPKYLFRKEGQNVTLSCEQNLNHDAMYWYRQDPGQGLRLIYYSQIVNDFQKGDIAEGYSVSREKKESFPLTVTSAQKNPTAFYLCASSVLAGRAGELFFGEGSRLTVL.

This clone was observed a few times. The DNA for the CDR3 is TGTGCCAGCAGTCCCCGGTTCAGCACTGAAGCTTTCTTT. Protein sequence: CASSPRFSTEAFF. The chain couples TRBV28 to TRBJ1-1; D gene ambiguous. The CDR3 length is 13 residues. Germline values: CDR1 MDHEN, CDR2 SYDVKM. Trimming left V 5 bases short and J 4 bases short, with 11 bases between.

This sequence joins TRBV2 and TRBJ2-7; 11 bases align to TRBD1. Germline V gene sequence: CDR1 SNHLY, CDR2 FYNNEI. The CDR3 covers 14 residues. V was pared by 9 bases and J by 3 bases, with 7 bases of the junction left unmatched. This chain's CDR3 is CAREPGTGGYEQYF. The DNA for the CDR3 is TGTGCCAGAGAACCCGGGACAGGGGGCTACGAGCAGTACTTC.

The genes are TRBV6-5 and TRBJ1-2; D is undetermined. The CDR3 runs 16 residues. V was cut by 0 bases and J by 4 bases, with 15 bases left in between. Germline values: CDR1 MNHEY, CDR2 SVGAGI. Here the CDR3 reads CASSYSPEGRIYGYTF. CDR3 nucleotides: TGTGCCAGCAGTTACTCCCCGGAGGGCAGGATCTATGGCTACACCTTC.

The gene calls are TRBV7-9 and TRBJ2-1; TRBD2 agrees at 7 bases. Germline values: CDR1 SEHNR, CDR2 FQNEAQ (reference sequence). This CDR3 has 19 residues. With 2 bases clipped from V and 0 bases from J, the junction kept 13 bases outside the gene matches. CDR3 loop: CASSLLVFGGGSSYNEQFF. In DNA form, the CDR3 reads TGTGCCAGCAGCTTACTGGTGTTCGGAGGCGGGAGCTCCTACAATGAGCAGTTCTTC.